This T cell receptor (beta chain) comes out of a study of blood T cells in healthy people across ages. A second PCR of roughly 7 to 11 cycles used a sample-barcoded 5' primer and a J-beta primer mix. MiXCR, applied by TCRdb to the 5' RACE reads, yields one record per CDR3 protein. The sample contains around 1.7 million distinct CDR3 sequences, over 25% of which appear only once. The authors drew around 11 milliliters of peripheral blood from each donor. Trimming left V 4 bases short and J 6 bases short, with 18 bases between. The CDR3 sequence is 16 residues long. Looked up from germline, CDR1 is MNHNY and CDR2 is SVGAGI (reference sequence).

Material for sequencing was blood. The receptor was isolated from a woman aged 25 to 39 in good health. The chain joins TRBV6-6 to TRBJ1-4; D perhaps matches TRBD1 (5 bases). The CDR3 DNA is TGTGCCAGCAGTTCCGGGGCGGGGGGGTTTTATGAAAAACTGTTTTTT. This encodes CASSSGAGGFYEKLFF.